This TCR beta chain came from a study of control samples from healthy donors and cancer patients. Profiled with immunoSEQ multiplex PCR; TCRdb holds only in-frame clones, not every one. Of about 96,000 clones listed, about 92% are singletons. The CDR3 spans 14 residues. Deletions cut 1 base from V and 1 base from J, with 7 bases between. Germline V CDR1 and CDR2: SNHLY, FYNNEI. This chain links TRBV2 with TRBJ1-1; D gene unclear. The origin of this receptor is a man aged 18-30 years in good health. The sample comprised blood. CDR3 loop: CASSEVGKNTEAFF. CDR3 nucleotide sequence: TGTGCCAGCAGTGAAGTAGGTAAGAACACTGAAGCTTTCTTT.